This T cell receptor beta chain was retrieved from a study of blood T cell repertoires in COVID-19 (dated by TCRdb to between 2020 and 2021). As for the study more broadly: The collaborator samples originated in the United States, Italy and Spain and spanned the acute and convalescent phases of COVID-19. The material from the prospective study consisted of cDNA or gDNA derived from T cells, B-cell-depleted T cells, or PBMCs. The dataset comprised deeply sampled blood TCRbeta repertoires from subjects exposed to, actively infected with, or recovered from COVID-19. The repertoires were released in a freely available public database intended as a resource for research on the immune response to SARS-CoV-2. Samples came from the ongoing ImmuneRACE study (first 160 participants) plus 1,254 subjects from 6 global collaborators. A de-identified subject ID, COVID-19 status, age in years and sex were almost always included in the sample metadata. Where HLA class I and class II types were available, the types were taken from metadata supplied by the sample provider, not from assay-based typing. Results the study describes overall, beyond this receptor: The quantity of clinical and demographic metadata differed by source and by participant and was supplied without curation.

As regards this clone: The antigen this receptor binds is unknown. Qualities for individual bases were not recorded, and no much larger clone is one base off.

TCRbeta CDR3 regions were amplified from genomic DNA using the immunoSEQ Assay, a bias-controlled multiplex PCR. In the authors' own workflow: Nucleated cell counts per sample were estimated from amplification of reference gene primers within the assay. To quantify the absolute abundance of each unique TCRbeta CDR3 rearrangement, sequence reads were collapsed and filtered. For each sample, productive Simpson clonality was calculated as the square root of Simpson's diversity index over productive rearrangements. TCRdb took this table from immuneACCESS and kept in-frame rearrangements with V and J called. Such tables lack part of the clones; where checked against another copy, unresolved V genes explain under half of the gap, and the rest is unexplained. For V, J and clone size, that table is used; D and trimming come from the DNA. Counted in this sample were 140,000 to 150,000 clones; around 80% of them appeared once. About 2% of the sample rests with the top ten.

The germline V gene provides CDR1 ENHRY and CDR2 SYGVKD. V is cut by 3 bases and J by 4 bases, and the space between the germline ends is 12 bases. From the cysteine up to the phenylalanine, the CDR3 has a length of 14 residues. The entry retains the CDR3 DNA only, 42 bases that are in frame from base 1. Each collaborating institution followed its own protocols to collect whole blood in K2EDTA tubes. For TCRbeta analysis, collaborator samples were shipped as frozen whole blood, as isolated PBMCs, or as DNA extracted from either sample type. The receptor was isolated from a woman aged 60-75 years with acute or convalescent COVID-19. Input material: peripheral blood. The chain couples TRBV10-3 to TRBJ2-5; D gene: possibly TRBD2, on 6 matching bases. The CDR3 loop reads CAISDGSRGETQYF. The DNA is TGTGCCATCAGTGACGGGAGCCGAGGAGAGACCCAGTACTTC.